This T cell receptor beta chain originates from a study of blood T cells in healthy people across ages. Study-wide background: Per every two T cells, about one barcoded beta molecule was captured by template switching. Study results and caveats: Diversity figures based on one million T cells were deemed too low. The fall in TCR beta diversity per million T cells was roughly linear with age.

A minimum of 6 million PBMCs was isolated per sample. The V gene lost 4 bases and the J gene lost 5 bases, with 14 bases spanning the gap. The CDR3 length is 14 residues. Per germline, CDR1 SEHNR and CDR2 FQNEAQ (reference sequence). Primed by a sample-barcoded 5' primer and a J-beta primer mix, a second PCR proceeded for 7 to 11 cycles. From the 5' RACE reads, TCRdb called clonotypes with MiXCR, one entry per CDR3 protein. The sample has approximately 880,000 distinct CDR3 sequences, roughly 52% seen once; the top ten hold roughly an eighth. To note about this clonotype: No antigen is known for it.

The receptor was isolated from a man aged 25 to 40 in good health. The sequencing sample was made of blood. The gene calls are TRBV7-9 and TRBJ2-5; tentatively, D is TRBD1 or TRBD2 (6 bases each). CDR3 nucleotides: TGTGCCAGCAGCTCGTGGGGGGCGCGTGAGACCCAGTACTTC. Protein product: CASSSWGARETQYF.